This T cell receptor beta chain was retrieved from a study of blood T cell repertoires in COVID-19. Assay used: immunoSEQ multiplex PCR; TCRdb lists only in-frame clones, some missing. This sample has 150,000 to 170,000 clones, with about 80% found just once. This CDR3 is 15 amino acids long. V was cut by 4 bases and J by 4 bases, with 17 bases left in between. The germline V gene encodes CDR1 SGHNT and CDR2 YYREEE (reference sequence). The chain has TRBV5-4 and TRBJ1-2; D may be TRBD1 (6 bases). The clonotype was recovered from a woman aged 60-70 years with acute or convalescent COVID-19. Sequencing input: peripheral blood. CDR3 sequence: CASSPQQGSTYGYTF. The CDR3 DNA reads TGTGCCAGCAGCCCTCAACAGGGTTCCACCTATGGCTACACCTTC.